This TCR beta chain was obtained from a study of T cell responses to AZD1222 COVID-19 vaccine. Repertoires were generated with immunoSEQ multiplex PCR, while TCRdb's copy carries only in-frame clones and drops some. The data contain about 110,000 clones, about 90% of them singletons. Second-dose intervals of approximately 4 or approximately 12 weeks were pooled. The germline gives CDR1 SGDLS, CDR2 YYNGEE. This CDR3 has 16 amino acids. V was shortened by 6 bases and J by 1 base, with 19 bases between the two germline ends. The clonotype comes from an adult who received the AZD1222 COVID-19 vaccine. The gene calls are TRBV9 and TRBJ1-1; the D gene is possibly TRBD1 (5 bases). This material consisted of peripheral blood, taken 28 days after the second AZD1222 dose. CDR3 amino acids: CASTASGGRANTEAFF. In nucleotides, the CDR3 is TGTGCCAGCACCGCCTCCGGTGGCAGGGCGAACACTGAAGCTTTCTTT.